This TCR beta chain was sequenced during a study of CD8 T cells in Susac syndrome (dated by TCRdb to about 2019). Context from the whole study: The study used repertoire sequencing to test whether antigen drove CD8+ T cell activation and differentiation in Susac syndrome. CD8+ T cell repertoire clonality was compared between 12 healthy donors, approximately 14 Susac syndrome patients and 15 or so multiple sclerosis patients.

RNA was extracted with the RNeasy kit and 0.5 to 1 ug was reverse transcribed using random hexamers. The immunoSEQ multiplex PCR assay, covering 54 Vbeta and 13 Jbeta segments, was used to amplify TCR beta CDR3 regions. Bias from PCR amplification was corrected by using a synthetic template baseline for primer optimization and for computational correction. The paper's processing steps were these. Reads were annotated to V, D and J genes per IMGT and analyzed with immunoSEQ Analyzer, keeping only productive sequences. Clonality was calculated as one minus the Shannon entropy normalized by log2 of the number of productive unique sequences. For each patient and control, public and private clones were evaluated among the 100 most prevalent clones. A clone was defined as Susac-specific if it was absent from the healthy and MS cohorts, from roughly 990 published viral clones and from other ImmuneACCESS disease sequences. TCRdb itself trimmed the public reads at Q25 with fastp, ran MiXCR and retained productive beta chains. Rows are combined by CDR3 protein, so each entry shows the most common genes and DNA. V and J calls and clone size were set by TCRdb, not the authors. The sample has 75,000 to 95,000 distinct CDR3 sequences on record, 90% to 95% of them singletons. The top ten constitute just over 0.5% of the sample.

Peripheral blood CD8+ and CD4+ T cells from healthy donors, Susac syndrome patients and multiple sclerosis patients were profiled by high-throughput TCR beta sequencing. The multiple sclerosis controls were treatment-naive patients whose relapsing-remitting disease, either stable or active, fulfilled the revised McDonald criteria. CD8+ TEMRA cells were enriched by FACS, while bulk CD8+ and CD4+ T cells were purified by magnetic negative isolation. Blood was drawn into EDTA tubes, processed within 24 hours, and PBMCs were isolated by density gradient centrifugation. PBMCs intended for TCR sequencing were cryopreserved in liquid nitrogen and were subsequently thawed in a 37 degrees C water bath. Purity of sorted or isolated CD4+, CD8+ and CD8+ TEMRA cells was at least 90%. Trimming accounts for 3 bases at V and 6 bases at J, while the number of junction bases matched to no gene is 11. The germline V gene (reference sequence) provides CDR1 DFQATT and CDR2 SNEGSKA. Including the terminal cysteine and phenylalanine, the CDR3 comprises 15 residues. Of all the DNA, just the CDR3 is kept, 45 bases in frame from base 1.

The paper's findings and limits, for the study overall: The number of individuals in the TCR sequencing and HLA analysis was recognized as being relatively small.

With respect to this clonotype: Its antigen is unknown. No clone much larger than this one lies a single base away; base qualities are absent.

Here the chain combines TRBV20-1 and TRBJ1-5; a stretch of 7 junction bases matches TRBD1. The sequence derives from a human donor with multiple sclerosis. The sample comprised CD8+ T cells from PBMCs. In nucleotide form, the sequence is TGCAGTGCTAGGGAGACAGGGAAGGAGACTCAGCCCCAGCATTTT. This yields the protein CSARETGKETQPQHF.